These 26 T cell receptor beta chains share one sample of origin, sequenced in a study of blood T cell repertoires in COVID-19. TCRdb keeps only in-frame clones here, not all; method: immunoSEQ multiplex PCR. The sample holds 200,000 to 250,000 clones, roughly nine tenths seen once. Sequencing was performed on peripheral blood. The receptors derive from a woman aged 18-29 years who had recovered from COVID-19.

The chain recombines TRBV4-1 with TRBJ2-5; 7 bases agree with TRBD2. Trimming took 0 bases from V and 5 from J; bases not matched to a gene: 9. CDR1 is MGHRA and CDR2 is YSYEKL in the germline V gene. There are 16 residues in the CDR3. The CDR3 bases are TGCGCCAGCAGCCAAGATAGCGGGTATACCCGTGAGACCCAGTACTTC. It specifies CASSQDSGYTRETQYF.

As DNA, the CDR3 is TGTGCCAGCTCGTACAGGGTCCCCTACGAGCAGTACTTC. It specifies CASSYRVPYEQYF. The chain couples TRBV27 to TRBJ2-7, with D possibly matching TRBD1 (6 bases). From germline, CDR1 is MNHEY and CDR2 SMNVEV (reference sequence). CDR3 length: 13 amino acids. Trimming took 8 bases from V and 2 from J, leaving 13 bases between them.

The J gene is TRBJ1-4, the V gene TRBV6-5; D is possibly TRBD1 (5 bases). V lost 2 bases and J 3 bases, leaving 10 bases between the germline ends. The V gene's germline CDR1 is MNHEY and CDR2 SVGAGI. This CDR3 has 15 amino acids. CDR3 sequence reads: CASSYVQGANEKLFF. The CDR3 coding sequence is TGTGCCAGCAGTTACGTTCAAGGGGCTAATGAAAAACTGTTTTTT.

This chain joins TRBV20-1 and TRBJ2-5; a possible D gene is TRBD2 (5 bases). CDR1 and CDR2 from the germline V gene are DFQATT and SNEGSKA (reference sequence). The germline V and J ends were trimmed by 3 bases and 4 bases, with 15 bases remaining between them. The CDR3 sequence is 14 residues long. CDR3 coding DNA: TGCAGTGCTAGTGGGCTCTGGGAGCGAGAGACCCAGTACTTC. This gives the protein CSASGLWERETQYF.

The chain joins TRBV13 to TRBJ2-1; maybe TRBD2 (5 bases). Trimming took off 5 bases at V and 9 bases at J, with 14 bases between the two ends. This CDR3 is 13 amino acids long. Germline V gene lookup returns CDR1 PRHDT and CDR2 FYEKMQ (reference sequence). CDR3 region: CASSNPGEGEQFF. CDR3 sequence (DNA): TGTGCCAGCAGCAACCCAGGAGAGGGTGAGCAGTTCTTC.

The V call is TRBV5-1, the J call TRBJ2-2; 13 positions match TRBD2. CDR3 length equals 16 residues. The germline gives CDR1 SGHRS, CDR2 YFSETQ. V was pared by 4 bases and J by 4 bases, with 4 bases of the junction left unmatched. The CDR3 DNA reads as TGCGCCAGCAGCCTGGGGACTAGCGGGATCACCGGGGAGCTGTTTTTT. Translating gives CASSLGTSGITGELFF.

The rearrangement joins TRBV9 to TRBJ1-1; no firm D call. This CDR3 is built from 13 residues. The germline V gene encodes CDR1 SGDLS and CDR2 YYNGEE. The V end was cut by 4 bases, the J end by 0 bases, with 7 bases between. CDR3 nucleotide sequence: TGTGCCAGCAGCATAGGGCTGAACACTGAAGCTTTCTTT. It translates to CASSIGLNTEAFF.

The chain uses TRBV5-1 and TRBJ2-3; 11 bases match TRBD2. CDR1 and CDR2 from the germline V gene are SGHRS and YFSETQ. The V segment lost 4 bases and the J segment 9 bases; nucleotides outside the gene matches: 10. The CDR3 spans 15 residues. The CDR3 nucleotides read TGCGCCAGCAGCGTTACTAGCGGGAGTCGGGAAACGCAGTATTTT. Its translation: CASSVTSGSRETQYF.

The genes are TRBV19 and TRBJ2-1; 10 bases line up with TRBD1. V dropped 9 bases and J dropped 7; count of bases not matched to a gene: 6. The CDR3 covers 13 residues. CDR1 is LNHDA and CDR2 is SQIVND in the germline V gene (reference sequence). The DNA of the CDR3 is TGTGCCAGCACGGACAGGGGGACGAATGAGCAGTTCTTC. It yields the protein CASTDRGTNEQFF.

The rearrangement uses TRBV19 and TRBJ2-1, with D perhaps TRBD2 (5 bases). The CDR3 loop spans 14 amino acids. V was shortened by 5 bases and J by 4 bases, with 12 bases between the two germline ends. CDR1 LNHDA and CDR2 SQIVND come from the germline V gene (reference sequence). The CDR3 is CASSPSGGYNEQFF. As DNA, the CDR3 is TGTGCCAGTAGTCCCAGCGGAGGTTACAATGAGCAGTTCTTC. Filled out from reference TRBV19 and TRBJ2-1, the complete variable domain reads DGGITQSPKYLFRKEGQNVTLSCEQNLNHDAMYWYRQDPGQGLRLIYYSQIVNDFQKGDIAEGYSVSREKKESFPLTVTSAQKNPTAFYLCASSPSGGYNEQFFGPGTRLTVL.

The CDR3 sequence: CASSFYRELFF. Here the CDR3 DNA reads TGTGCCAGCAGCTTTTACAGGGAGCTGTTTTTT. V usage is TRBV11-2 and J usage is TRBJ2-2; D call uncertain. Germline V gene lookup returns CDR1 SGHAT and CDR2 FQNNGV. Between the trimmed V and J ends, which lost 3 bases and 9 bases, there was a span of 5 bases. CDR3 size: 11 residues.

The rearrangement joins TRBV13 to TRBJ2-1; TRBD2 might be the D (6 bases). CDR1 and CDR2 from the germline V gene are PRHDT and FYEKMQ (reference sequence). CDR3 length: 17 amino acids. Trimming took 2 bases from V and 7 from J, leaving 21 bases between them. The CDR3 region has the DNA TGTGCCAGCAGCTTATGGCCCCCCGGACTAAAGTCGAATGAGCAGTTCTTC. This encodes CASSLWPPGLKSNEQFF.

This clone was counted only a few times. The rearrangement links TRBV6-5 to TRBJ1-1; TRBD1 agrees at 9 bases. The CDR3 runs to 14 residues. Trimming cost V 2 bases and J 6 bases; bases outside gene matches: 4. Germline CDR1 is MNHEY and CDR2 is SVGAGI. CDR3 in amino acids: CASSYVTGGAEAFF. CDR3 DNA sequence: TGTGCCAGCAGTTACGTGACAGGGGGTGCTGAAGCTTTCTTT.

This clone is a singleton in its sample. The chain couples TRBV3-1 (or the pseudogene TRBV3-2) to TRBJ1-4, with D possibly matching TRBD1 (5 bases). CDR3 length: 16 amino acids. Trimming shortened V by 0 bases and J by 8 bases, and 16 bases separated the two germline ends. Per germline, CDR1 LGHDT and CDR2 YNNKEL (reference sequence). In nucleotides, the CDR3 is TGTGCCAGCAGCCAAGAGATTCCCGACCGGGGGGAAAAACTGTTTTTT. Protein sequence: CASSQEIPDRGEKLFF.

The chain joins TRBV6-2 or TRBV6-3 to TRBJ2-7; tentative D call: TRBD1 (6 bases). CDR3 size: 17 residues. V was pared by 2 bases and J by 2 bases, with 19 bases between. The germline CDR1 and CDR2 sequences are MNHEY and SVGEGT. The CDR3 DNA sequence: TGTGCCAGCAGTTACCCAATCGGACAGACAAAAACCTACGAGCAGTACTTC. Its protein is CASSYPIGQTKTYEQYF.

The J gene is TRBJ2-3, the V gene TRBV19; 11 bases match TRBD2. The junction had 6 bases not matched to a gene; V was cut back by 7 bases and J by 3 bases. The CDR3 consists of 15 residues. CDR1 and CDR2 from the germline V gene are LNHDA and SQIVND (reference sequence). CDR3 sequence: CASTASGRLTDTQYF. CDR3 nucleotides: TGTGCCAGTACGGCTAGCGGGAGGCTAACAGATACGCAGTATTTT.

The gene calls are TRBV7-9 and TRBJ1-5; D unclear. Germline V CDR1 and CDR2: SEHNR, FQNEAQ (reference sequence). Trimming stripped 1 base from V and 4 bases from J, with 8 bases between. The CDR3 runs 14 residues. CDR3 sequence: CASSLGQVNQPQHF. CDR3 bases: TGTGCCAGCAGCTTAGGCCAGGTTAATCAGCCCCAGCATTTT.

In its sample, this clone was seen once. The chain employs TRBV9 and TRBJ2-3; D call uncertain. Germline CDR1 and CDR2: SGDLS and YYNGEE. Trimming took 0 bases from V and 0 from J, leaving 11 bases between them. This CDR3 spans 16 amino acids. The CDR3 is CASSVEWSSSTDTQYF. CDR3 coding DNA: TGTGCCAGCAGCGTAGAGTGGAGCTCTAGCACAGATACGCAGTATTTT.

V usage is TRBV7-9 and J usage is TRBJ2-7, with a possible D match to TRBD2 (6 bases). Germline lookup yields CDR1 SEHNR and CDR2 FQNEAQ (reference sequence). The CDR3 is 15 amino acids. Trimming shortened V by 1 base and J by 0 bases, and 10 bases separated the two germline ends. CDR3 coding DNA: TGTGCCAGCAGCTTAGAAGCCGGGAGCTCCTACGAGCAGTACTTC. Translation: CASSLEAGSSYEQYF.

On this clone itself: Additional DNA sequences in this sample encode the identical CDR3. The V gene is TRBV28, the J gene TRBJ2-7; D not certain. CDR1 and CDR2 (germline): MDHEN, SYDVKM. This CDR3 has 13 residues. V lost 2 bases and J 2 bases, leaving 7 bases between the germline ends. The chain's CDR3 is CASSLGTTYEQYF. CDR3 DNA: TGTGCCAGCAGTTTAGGAACTACCTACGAGCAGTACTTC.

The chain couples TRBV24-1 to TRBJ2-1; possibly TRBD2 for D (6 bases). Germline CDR1 KGHDR, CDR2 SFDVKD. The CDR3 spans 16 residues. With 5 bases removed from V and 0 bases from J, the gap between germline ends came to 13 bases. The CDR3 loop is CATSGVGGYSYNEQFF. Here the CDR3 DNA reads TGTGCCACCAGTGGAGTTGGGGGGTACTCCTACAATGAGCAGTTCTTC.

This rearrangement joins TRBV11-1 to TRBJ2-1; TRBD2 matches at 11 bases. The length of the CDR3 is 15 residues. Trimming removed 0 bases from V and 7 bases from J; junction bases left unmatched: 2. CDR1 and CDR2 (germline): SGHAT, FQDESV (reference sequence). CDR3 residues: CASSLASGRANEQFF. CDR3 nucleotide sequence: TGTGCCAGCAGCTTAGCTAGCGGGAGGGCGAATGAGCAGTTCTTC.

The chain combines TRBV7-9 with TRBJ2-7; TRBD1 matches 10 bases. Germline assignment: CDR1 SEHNR and CDR2 FQNEAQ (reference sequence). The junction had 14 bases not matched to a gene; V was cut back by 5 bases and J by 1 base. The CDR3 runs 18 residues. The CDR3 DNA reads as TGTGCCAGCAGCATAAGGGACAGGGGAAGTTGGGGGTCCTACGAGCAGTACTTC. This gives the protein CASSIRDRGSWGSYEQYF.

For the CDR3, the DNA is TGTGCCAGCAGTGTCGACTCTCTCGGCAATGAGCAGTTCTTC. It yields the protein CASSVDSLGNEQFF. The chain uses TRBV6-4 and TRBJ2-1; D uncertain. The CDR3 has 14 residues. Germline values: CDR1 MRHNA, CDR2 SNTAGT. The V gene lost 4 bases and the J gene lost 6 bases, with 13 bases spanning the gap.

The chain couples TRBV27 to TRBJ2-1; D is possibly TRBD1 (6 bases). The CDR3 loop spans 14 amino acids. Trimming stripped 5 bases from V and 4 bases from J, with 12 bases between. Germline-derived CDR1 and CDR2 are MNHEY and SMNVEV (reference sequence). CDR3 nucleotides: TGTGCCAGCAGTACCGGGACACTATACAATGAGCAGTTCTTC. Its protein product is CASSTGTLYNEQFF.

The chain joins TRBV24-1 to TRBJ2-1; 11 bases line up with TRBD2. The V gene end was trimmed by 8 bases and the J gene end by 4 bases; junction bases not matched to a gene: 9. This CDR3 spans 16 amino acids. The V gene's germline CDR1 is KGHDR and CDR2 SFDVKD. The CDR3 is CATKGGTSGEYNEQFF. DNA of the CDR3: TGTGCCACCAAAGGTGGGACTAGCGGAGAATACAATGAGCAGTTCTTC.